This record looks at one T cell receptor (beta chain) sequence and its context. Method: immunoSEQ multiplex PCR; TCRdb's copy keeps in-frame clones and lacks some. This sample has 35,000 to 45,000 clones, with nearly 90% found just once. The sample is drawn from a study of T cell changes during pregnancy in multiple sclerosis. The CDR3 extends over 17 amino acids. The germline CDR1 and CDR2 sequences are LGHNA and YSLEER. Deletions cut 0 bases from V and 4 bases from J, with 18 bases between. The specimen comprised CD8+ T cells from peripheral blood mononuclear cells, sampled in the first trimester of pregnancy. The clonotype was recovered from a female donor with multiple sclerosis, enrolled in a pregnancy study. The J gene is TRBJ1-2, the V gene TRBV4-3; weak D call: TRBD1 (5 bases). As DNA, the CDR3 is TGCGCCAGCAGCCAAGATGGTCCCAGGGCGCTTACCTATGGCTACACCTTC. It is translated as CASSQDGPRALTYGYTF.